This TCR beta chain was sequenced in a study of blood T cell repertoires in COVID-19. Across the study: PBMCs, B-cell-depleted T cells, or T cells were the source of the cDNA or gDNA that made up the material.

Clones were read by immunoSEQ multiplex PCR, and TCRdb kept only the in-frame ones, dropping some. The sample includes about 220,000 clones, around nine tenths of them seen just once. This CDR3 is built from 15 residues. CDR1 is SGDLS and CDR2 is YYNGEE in the germline V gene. The J segment lost 4 bases and the V segment lost 0 bases, leaving 6 bases of the junction unmatched. The receptor comes from a woman aged 50 to 65 with acute COVID-19. The sequenced sample consisted of PBMCs or T cells enriched from blood (not recorded which). The chain uses TRBV9 and TRBJ2-5, with 7 bases fitting TRBD1. The CDR3 loop reads CASSVDGTVIETQYF. The CDR3 DNA reads as TGTGCCAGCAGCGTAGACGGGACAGTTATAGAGACCCAGTACTTC.